This passage covers 3 T cell receptor beta chains from one sample sequenced in a study of T cells after yellow fever vaccination. TCRdb itself ran the 5' RACE reads through MiXCR, one entry per CDR3 protein. The data show 600,000 to 750,000 distinct CDR3 sequences, about 12% seen once. The sequenced sample was PBMCs, obtained on the day of the yellow fever booster vaccination. These receptors were collected from a man aged 30-40 years who received the YFV17D yellow fever vaccine.

This clonotype was counted a single time. The chain has TRBV5-5 and TRBJ1-2; D gene ambiguous. Germline assignment: CDR1 SGHKS and CDR2 YYEKEE (reference sequence). V lost 4 bases, J lost 4 bases, and 11 bases lay in between. The CDR3 sequence is 13 residues long. As DNA, the CDR3 is TGTGCCAGCAGCCAGACACCTTCCTATGGCTACACCTTC. Protein sequence: CASSQTPSYGYTF.

This clonotype was picked up a small number of times. The gene calls are TRBV7-2 and TRBJ1-1; D is uncertain. There are 14 residues in the CDR3. CDR1 and CDR2 from the germline V gene are SGHTA and FQGNSA. Trimming took 2 bases from V and 4 from J, leaving 11 bases between them. The DNA of the CDR3 is TGTGCCAGCAGCTTACTTAGGGCCCCCACTGAAGCTTTCTTT. This gives the protein CASSLLRAPTEAFF.

The CDR3 sequence is CSASSMALLNEKLFF. In DNA form, the CDR3 reads TGCAGTGCTAGTTCGATGGCATTATTAAATGAAAAACTGTTTTTT. The chain links TRBV20-1 to TRBJ1-4; D ambiguous. The CDR3 loop spans 15 amino acids. Germline CDR1 reads DFQATT; CDR2 reads SNEGSKA (reference sequence). Trimming removed 3 bases at V and 5 bases at J, with 16 bases between.